This is a list of T cell receptor beta chains from one sample in a study of control samples from healthy donors and cancer patients. Method: immunoSEQ multiplex PCR; TCRdb's copy keeps in-frame clones and lacks some. The sample includes about 20,000 clones, approximately 90% of them seen just once. The sequencing sample was made of PBMCs. The receptors originated from an older woman with head and neck cancer. Each CDR3 is given with its conserved first and last residue.

>TRBV7-6
CASRPSGATITNTGELFF
>TRBV2
CASSELAGPYEQYF
>TRBV6-2/TRBV6-3
CASSYTPMPETQYF
>TRBV2
CASSEVWREEAGELFF
>TRBV3-1/TRBV3-2
CASSQVAAGYEQYF
>TRBV11-3
CASSWTSESYNEQFF
>TRBV13
CASSPRPTASYEQYF
>TRBV7-8
CASSLADRLQETQYF
>TRBV18
CASSPEENYGYTF
>TRBV3-1/TRBV3-2
CASSHNIQGVVNSPLHF
>TRBV19
CASSIDLGWYNEQFF
>TRBV5-5
CASSLEPIQTSGNYNEQFF
>TRBV6-5
CASSYSLAGSYEQYF
>TRBV28
CASGPGAGDGYTF
>TRBV5-8
CASTLGGTPEAFF
>TRBV5-4
CASSLGRDYGYTF
>TRBV6-5
CASRPRAPSTGELFF
>TRBV19
CASSIGTGAFSYEAFF
>TRBV13
CASSSRAGGDSYNEQFF
>TRBV7-6
CASSQRMNTEAFF
>TRBV29-1
CSVSGGVSTEAFF
>TRBV7-9
CASSLEQTTEAFF
>TRBV3-1/TRBV3-2
CASSRVSGTEAFF
>TRBV5-1
CASSLDGSNQPQHF
>TRBV7-6
CASSLLEGRAKGYNEQFF
>TRBV6-6
CASSYDGWYEQYF
>TRBV18
CASSPGSRSREQYF
>TRBV2
CASSPGQGAFGQPQHF
>TRBV5-1
CASSLGTQDEQFF
>TRBV28
CASSFGGTSGRAGYF
>TRBV14
CASSQMRLAGVHEQFF
>TRBV15
CATSRDNNPNTEAFF
>TRBV5-1
CASSFSGQGNIQYF
>TRBV14
CASSQQGVVLSEQYF
>TRBV4-1
CASSQDNRAYEQYF
>TRBV9
CASSVAAQFMYEQFF
>TRBV28
CASSPRDISYEQYF
>TRBV28
CASSQAARVRTNQPQHF
>TRBV27
CASSSQKQGPGQPQHF
>TRBV3-1/TRBV3-2
CASSQSGSSGTIRGYNEQFF
>TRBV27
CASSPGDRFTSPLHF
>TRBV12-3/TRBV12-4
CASSLSGRQAFF
>TRBV18
CASFGTGTYNEQFF
>TRBV18
CASSPLSGSLADTQYF
>TRBV5-1
CASSTQRERLKSEQFF
>TRBV7-9
CASSQRGSSYNEQFF
>TRBV21-1
CASSKGRGCTGELFF
>TRBV24-1
CATSASGRGDTQYF
>TRBV19
CASSIGGTGSYEQYF
>TRBV27
CASSLKQGVLGELFF